The clone carrying this T cell receptor beta chain was detected only a few times. What it recognizes is unknown. TCRdb ran MiXCR on the RT-PCR reads and lists one entry per CDR3 protein. The data contain about 650,000 distinct CDR3 sequences, 15% to 18% of them singletons. Trimming at V came to 2 bases and at J to 9 bases, leaving 10 bases not matched to a gene. This CDR3 contains 15 residues. This entry belongs to a study of response to subunit inactivated influenza vaccine. Study observations and caveats: Each seasonal flu vaccination may recruit only limited new T cells, authors suggested.

The input for sequencing was PBMCs from blood, taken roughly 12 days after vaccination. This clonotype was sampled from a man aged 50-60 years who received an inactivated influenza vaccine. The chain is built from TRBV12-3 or TRBV12-4 and TRBJ2-1, with 7 bases aligning to TRBD2. The CDR3 DNA sequence: TGTGCCAGCAGTTTAAGGCGGAGCGGGAACGGTGAGCAGTTCTTC. Amino acids: CASSLRRSGNGEQFF.